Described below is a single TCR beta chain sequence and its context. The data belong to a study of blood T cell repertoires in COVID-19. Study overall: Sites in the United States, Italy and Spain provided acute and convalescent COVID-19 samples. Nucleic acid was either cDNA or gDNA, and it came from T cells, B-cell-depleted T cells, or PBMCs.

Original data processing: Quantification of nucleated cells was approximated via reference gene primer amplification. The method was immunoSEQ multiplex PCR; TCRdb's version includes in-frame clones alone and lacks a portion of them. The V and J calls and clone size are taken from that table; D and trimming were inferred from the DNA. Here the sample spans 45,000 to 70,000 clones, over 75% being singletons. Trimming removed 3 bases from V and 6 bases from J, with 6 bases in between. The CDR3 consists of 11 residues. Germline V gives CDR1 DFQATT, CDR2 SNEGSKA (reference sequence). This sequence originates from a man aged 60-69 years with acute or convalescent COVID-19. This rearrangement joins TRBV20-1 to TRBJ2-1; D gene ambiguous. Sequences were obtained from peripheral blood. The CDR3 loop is CSASFGNEQFF. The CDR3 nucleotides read TGCAGTGCTAGTTTCGGCAATGAGCAGTTCTTC.